What follows is one T cell receptor beta chain and its context. This CDR3 is 12 amino acids long. Trimming left V 6 bases short and J 8 bases short, with 16 bases between. Germline V gives CDR1 DFQATT, CDR2 SNEGSKA (reference sequence). During its preparation, the TCRbeta library received unique molecular identifiers. TCRdb fed the PCR reads into MiXCR, producing one record per CDR3 protein. This sample yields about 540,000 distinct CDR3 sequences, of which around 17% are seen a single time; roughly 3.3% belongs to the top ten. These data come from a study of T-cell reconstitution after alpha-beta-depleted transplantation in children.

The chain uses TRBV20-1 and TRBJ1-2, with D possibly TRBD1 on 6 matching bases. The clonotype was recovered from a human donor who donated a stem cell graft to a child with acute lymphoblastic leukemia. The material sequenced was PBMCs from the stem cell graft donor, taken from the stem cell graft. For the CDR3, the DNA is TGCAGTGCCAGCACGGGGGCGGAGGGCTACACCTTC. Protein product: CSASTGAEGYTF.